The clone carrying this TCR beta chain showed up just a few times. Through a sample-barcoded 5' primer and a J-beta primer mix, a second PCR was run for 7 to 11 cycles. TCRdb analysed the 5' RACE reads with MiXCR anew, one entry per CDR3 protein. The profile shows some 1 million distinct CDR3 sequences, 40% to 45% of them singletons. The data originate from a study of blood T cells in healthy people across ages. Germline loops: CDR1 DFQATT, CDR2 SNEGSKA (reference sequence). V lost 3 bases and J lost 0, with 14 bases in between. The CDR3 has 16 amino acids. The J gene is TRBJ1-4, the V gene TRBV20-1; TRBD1 is a possible D gene (6 bases). The sequence was obtained from a woman aged 60-70 years in good health. The sequencing sample was made of blood. The CDR3 is CSARGGRGATNEKLFF. The CDR3 DNA follows: TGCAGTGCTAGGGGGGGGCGAGGGGCAACTAATGAAAAACTGTTTTTT.